The entry below gives a single TCR beta chain sequence along with its context. After extraction with the RNeasy kit, roughly 0.5 to 1 ug of the RNA was reverse transcribed using random hexamers. Across 54 Vbeta and 13 Jbeta, immunoSEQ multiplex PCR amplified TCR beta CDR3. TCRdb reprocessed the immunoSEQ multiplex PCR reads with MiXCR, giving one entry per CDR3 protein. The data show 200,000 to 250,000 distinct CDR3 sequences, over 85% seen once. The sample is drawn from a study of CD8 T cells in Susac syndrome. The V gene's germline CDR1 is LNHNV and CDR2 YYDKDF (reference sequence). This CDR3 spans 16 amino acids. Trimming pared 5 bases from V and 4 bases from J, leaving 18 bases between. TCR beta was sequenced from blood CD8+ and CD4+ T cells.

The V gene is TRBV15, the J gene TRBJ1-5, with D perhaps TRBD1 (5 bases). The origin of this receptor is a human donor with multiple sclerosis. The source material was CD4+ T cells from PBMCs. CDR3 protein: CATSGGRVGSNQPQHF. The CDR3 bases are TGTGCCACCAGCGGGGGAAGGGTTGGGTCTAATCAGCCCCAGCATTTT.